This T cell receptor (beta chain) is drawn from a study of shared clonotypes between healthy human individuals. A CD45RA-negative memory subset and a CD45RA+ naive subset were separated from the CD4+ cells. The CDR3 spans 13 residues. Trimming shortened V by 0 bases and J by 8 bases, and 9 bases separated the two germline ends. Germline assignment: CDR1 MNHEY and CDR2 SVGAGI. Study observations and caveats: Sequencing depth was expected to affect clonotype sharing among donors. Only blood underwent sampling, and tissue repertoires likely differ.

Only in-frame clones appear in the TCRdb table, and some are missing; sequencing was by immunoSEQ multiplex PCR. The profile shows more than 2,000,000 clones, approximately 93% of them singletons. Comments on this clone: Its specificity is unknown.

V usage is TRBV6-5 and J usage is TRBJ2-3, with D hard to call. This TCR was sampled from a man aged 18 to 35 in good health. Some clones in this sample may be carry-over from other donors' samples. The sequenced material came from naive CD4+ T cells from PBMCs. Subset: CD45RA+ positively selected. As DNA, the CDR3 is TGTGCCAGCAGTTACTCGTCGGCAGCTACGCAGTATTTT. This gives the protein CASSYSSAATQYF.